These 26 T cell receptor beta chains came from one sample sequenced in a study of Ad26.COV2.S vaccination and SARS-CoV-2 variants. Measured with immunoSEQ multiplex PCR; TCRdb has only the in-frame clones, and not every one. Here the sample spans around 300,000 clones, roughly 90% being singletons. Treatment described: around 19 received Ad26.COV2.S at low or high dose, single or two shots; 5 received placebo; per-sample allocation not given. The study sampled participants on day 63 after the first vaccine or placebo injection. Specimen: peripheral blood, collected in a trial of Ad26.COV2.S vaccine versus placebo. These receptors came from a person between 18 and 59 years old who received the Ad26.COV2.S COVID-19 vaccine or a placebo.

This clone has only a few counts. The identical CDR3 is also encoded by other nucleotide sequences in the sample. V and J are TRBV4-1 and TRBJ1-6; no clear D. Germline V lookup: CDR1 MGHRA, CDR2 YSYEKL. The CDR3 is 15 residues long. V dropped 0 bases and J dropped 6 bases, with 9 bases sitting between them. The CDR3, as DNA: TGCGCCAGCAGCCAAGATGCAGGTCGTAATTCACCCCTCCACTTT. It codes for CASSQDAGRNSPLHF.

In its sample, this clone was seen once. The J gene is TRBJ2-6, the V gene TRBV28, with 9 bases identical to TRBD1. Germline V gene data show CDR1 as MDHEN and CDR2 as SYDVKM. With 7 bases clipped from V and 4 bases from J, the junction kept 5 bases outside the gene matches. The CDR3 is made up of 15 amino acids. This CDR3 reads CASTRQGGGANVLTF. DNA for the CDR3: TGTGCCAGCACCAGACAGGGGGGCGGGGCCAACGTCCTGACTTTC.

J is TRBJ1-1 and V is TRBV5-1; TRBD1 is a possible D gene (5 bases). The CDR3 extends over 13 amino acids. The V gene lost 4 bases and the J gene lost 6 bases, with 13 bases spanning the gap. Germline CDR1 SGHRS, CDR2 YFSETQ. DNA for the CDR3: TGCGCCAGCAGCAGAGTGGGGGGACCTGAAGCTTTCTTT. The encoded protein is CASSRVGGPEAFF.

As regards this clone: The same CDR3 is also encoded by other DNA sequences in this sample. The chain's CDR3 is CASSLEETQYF. The CDR3 region has the DNA TGTGCCAGCAGCTTAGAAGAGACCCAGTACTTC. V is TRBV5-4 and J is TRBJ2-5; D call uncertain. V dropped 2 bases and J dropped 3 bases, with 2 bases sitting between them. CDR1 SGHNT and CDR2 YYREEE come from the germline V gene (reference sequence). This CDR3 spans 11 amino acids.

The rearrangement uses TRBV27 and TRBJ1-6, with D perhaps matching TRBD1 (6 bases). CDR1 and CDR2 (germline): MNHEY, SMNVEV (reference sequence). The CDR3 spans 20 residues. The V end was cut by 1 base, the J end by 5 bases, with 24 bases between. CDR3 DNA: TGTGCCAGCAGTTTATTAGTATCAAGGGGGATGGGGCTTAATAATTCACCCCTCCACTTT. This encodes CASSLLVSRGMGLNNSPLHF.

The chain employs TRBV24-1 and TRBJ1-1, with 9 bases lining up with TRBD1. This CDR3 spans 13 amino acids. Germline trimming cut 7 bases from V and 1 base from J; bases unmatched to any gene: 0. The germline CDR1 and CDR2 sequences are KGHDR and SFDVKD. CDR3 sequence: CATRGQGNTEAFF. CDR3 coding DNA: TGTGCCACCAGGGGACAGGGGAACACTGAAGCTTTCTTT.

The J gene is TRBJ2-2, the V gene TRBV24-1; no reliable D call. Germline lookup yields CDR1 KGHDR and CDR2 SFDVKD. This CDR3 spans 15 amino acids. Trimming stripped 3 bases from V and 7 bases from J, with 14 bases between. In DNA, the CDR3 is TGTGCCACCAGTGATCCCGCCGCGATCAGCGGGGAGCTGTTTTTT. Its translation: CATSDPAAISGELFF.

The chain's CDR3 is CAISGDRTYEQYF. The CDR3 region has the DNA TGTGCCATCAGTGGGGACAGAACCTACGAGCAGTACTTC. The chain uses TRBV10-3 and TRBJ2-7; 7 bases map to TRBD1. This CDR3 comprises 13 residues. With 4 bases clipped from V and 2 bases from J, the junction kept 2 bases outside the gene matches. In germline, CDR1 is ENHRY, CDR2 SYGVKD.

J is TRBJ2-7 and V is TRBV9, with 7 bases fitting TRBD1. CDR1 and CDR2 from the germline V gene are SGDLS and YYNGEE. The junction had 7 bases not matched to a gene; V was cut back by 4 bases and J by 3 bases. The CDR3 has 14 amino acids. Here the CDR3 DNA reads TGTGCCAGCAGCCCAAACAGGGGTGGCTACGAGCAGTACTTC. It encodes CASSPNRGGYEQYF.

This chain uses TRBV7-9 with TRBJ2-1; 13 bases match TRBD2. There are 15 residues in the CDR3. Germline V gene lookup returns CDR1 SEHNR and CDR2 FQNEAQ (reference sequence). Losses at the gene ends were 3 bases for V and 7 bases for J; bases not matched to a gene: 3. DNA of the CDR3: TGTGCCAGCAGCTTCCCGGGACTAGCGGGAAATGAGCAGTTCTTC. Its protein product is CASSFPGLAGNEQFF.

This clone was counted a single time. This chain connects TRBV29-1 to TRBJ2-7, with TRBD1 matching 9 bases. The length of the CDR3 is 17 residues. From germline, CDR1 is SQVTM and CDR2 ANQGSEA. V shed 6 bases and J 0 bases; nucleotides not matched to a gene: 15. The CDR3 DNA reads as TGCAGCGTCAGAACAGGGGGCGGCGGCGTGAGCTCCTACGAGCAGTACTTC. It codes for CSVRTGGGGVSSYEQYF.

CDR3 sequence reads: CASSTSSAGELFF. For the CDR3, the DNA is TGTGCCAGTAGTACAAGTTCCGCCGGGGAGCTGTTTTTT. The rearrangement links TRBV19 to TRBJ2-2; D remains ambiguous. Trimming removed 4 bases from V and 6 bases from J, with 9 bases in between. This CDR3 contains 13 residues. Per germline, CDR1 LNHDA and CDR2 SQIVND (reference sequence).

The chain combines TRBV18 with TRBJ1-1, with D maybe TRBD1 (6 bases). The CDR3 length is 14 residues. CDR1 is KGHSH and CDR2 is LQKENI in the germline V gene. V was cut by 2 bases and J by 6 bases, with 13 bases left in between. The DNA for the CDR3 is TGTGCCAGCTCACCAAATCAGGGGTTGTCTGAAGCTTTCTTT. Its protein is CASSPNQGLSEAFF. Full variable domain (missing parts from reference TRBV18 and TRBJ1-1): NAGVMQNPRHLVRRRGQEARLRCSPMKGHSHVYWYRQLPEEGLKFMVYLQKENIIDESGMPKERFSAEFPKEGPSILRIQQVVRGDSAAYFCASSPNQGLSEAFFGQGTRLTVV.

The CDR3 bases are TGTGCCAGCAGCTTGGGGGGACAGGTTTACGAGCAGTACTTC. Encoded protein: CASSLGGQVYEQYF. This chain joins TRBV7-9 and TRBJ2-7; the match to TRBD1 covers 8 bases. This CDR3 region has 14 residues. With 3 bases clipped from V and 4 bases from J, the junction kept 5 bases outside the gene matches. Germline loops: CDR1 SEHNR, CDR2 FQNEAQ (reference sequence).

This sequence joins TRBV5-5 and TRBJ1-1; D unresolved. Germline V gene data show CDR1 as SGHKS and CDR2 as YYEKEE (reference sequence). Between the trimmed V and J ends, which lost 0 bases and 1 base, there was a span of 7 bases. The CDR3 has 14 amino acids. CDR3 in amino acids: CASSLAAANTEAFF. CDR3 bases: TGTGCCAGCAGCTTGGCCGCAGCGAACACTGAAGCTTTCTTT.

The chain joins TRBV30 to TRBJ1-6, with D possibly TRBD1 on 5 matching bases. The germline V and J ends were trimmed by 3 bases and 5 bases, with 8 bases remaining between them. The germline V gene has CDR1 GTSNPN and CDR2 SVGIG (reference sequence). The CDR3 consists of 13 residues. Written as DNA, the CDR3 is TGTGCCTGGAGACAGGAGGATAATTCACCCCTCCACTTT. This translates into CAWRQEDNSPLHF.

V gene TRBV18 combines with J gene TRBJ2-7; 8 bases are shared with TRBD1. Per the germline V gene, CDR1 is KGHSH and CDR2 is LQKENI. CDR3 length equals 15 residues. J lost 0 bases, V lost 4 bases, and 5 bases had no gene match. This chain's CDR3 is CASSRGTGSSYEQYF. Here the CDR3 DNA reads TGTGCCAGCTCACGCGGGACAGGAAGCTCCTACGAGCAGTACTTC.

This rearrangement joins TRBV6-5 to TRBJ2-7; TRBD1 is a possible D gene (5 bases). Looked up from germline, CDR1 is MNHEY and CDR2 is SVGAGI. The CDR3 extends over 15 amino acids. V was cut by 2 bases and J by 3 bases, with 14 bases left in between. CDR3 nucleotide sequence: TGTGCCAGCAGTTACAAGGGGCCCTCGGACTACGAGCAGTACTTC. This sequence encodes CASSYKGPSDYEQYF.

The chain employs TRBV6-1 and TRBJ1-2; no firm D call. The CDR3 has 16 amino acids. V was pared by 2 bases and J by 4 bases, with 17 bases between. Germline V gives CDR1 MNHNS, CDR2 SASEGT. In DNA, the CDR3 is TGTGCCAGCAGTGAATGGTTTTCCGTCCCTAGCTATGGCTACACCTTC. This sequence encodes CASSEWFSVPSYGYTF.

V and J are TRBV10-1 and TRBJ1-1; D remains ambiguous. The ends were cut back, 3 bases at V and 4 bases at J, with 9 bases in the middle. Looked up from germline, CDR1 is WNHNN and CDR2 is SYGVQD (reference sequence). The CDR3 covers 13 residues. The CDR3 DNA sequence: TGCGCCAGCAGTGATCGTTTGGGCACTGAAGCTTTCTTT. Translating it yields CASSDRLGTEAFF.

The J gene is TRBJ1-2, the V gene TRBV28; possible D gene TRBD1, 5 bases. Germline V gene sequence: CDR1 MDHEN, CDR2 SYDVKM. V lost 10 bases and J lost 4, with 25 bases in between. This CDR3 has 16 residues. CDR3 nucleotides: TGTGCCATACCTGGTGAGCGGGACGCCCGCCTCTATGGCTACACCTTC. Residues: CAIPGERDARLYGYTF.

The chain employs TRBV19 and TRBJ1-6; D perhaps matches TRBD1 (5 bases). The CDR3 spans 14 residues. V was cut by 4 bases and J by 7 bases, with 11 bases left in between. Germline V gene data show CDR1 as LNHDA and CDR2 as SQIVND (reference sequence). The CDR3 sequence: CASSKGLRNSPLHF. Written as DNA, the CDR3 is TGTGCCAGTAGTAAGGGGCTACGGAATTCACCCCTCCACTTT.

This chain links TRBV19 with TRBJ1-6; 8 nucleotides match TRBD1. CDR1 is LNHDA and CDR2 is SQIVND in the germline V gene (reference sequence). The CDR3 length is 14 residues. Losses at the gene ends were 5 bases for V and 7 bases for J; bases not matched to a gene: 4. CDR3 protein: CASSPDRENSPLHF. DNA of the CDR3: TGTGCCAGTAGTCCGGACAGGGAGAATTCACCCCTCCACTTT. Full variable domain (outside the CDR3, taken from reference TRBV19 and TRBJ1-6): DGGITQSPKYLFRKEGQNVTLSCEQNLNHDAMYWYRQDPGQGLRLIYYSQIVNDFQKGDIAEGYSVSREKKESFPLTVTSAQKNPTAFYLCASSPDRENSPLHFGNGTRLTVT.

This clone was detected only once. V and J are TRBV20-1 and TRBJ1-2; unclear D gene. V was pared by 4 bases and J by 5 bases, with 8 bases between. Germline CDR1 DFQATT, CDR2 SNEGSKA (reference sequence). CDR3 length: 11 residues. The CDR3 sequence is CSATIQYGYTF. The CDR3 DNA sequence: TGCAGTGCTACCATACAGTATGGCTACACCTTC.

The rearrangement links TRBV14 to TRBJ2-7, with D unclear. Per the germline V gene, CDR1 is SGHDN and CDR2 is FVKESK. This CDR3 has 12 amino acids. With 10 bases removed from V and 0 bases from J, the gap between germline ends came to 10 bases. The CDR3: CAIVGVSYEQYF. For the CDR3, the DNA is TGTGCCATCGTTGGGGTCTCCTACGAGCAGTACTTC. Full variable domain (remainder filled in from reference TRBV14 and TRBJ2-7): EAGVTQFPSHSVIEKGQTVTLRCDPISGHDNLYWYRRVMGKEIKFLLHFVKESKQDESGMPNNRFLAERTGGTYSTLKVQPAELEDSGVYFCAIVGVSYEQYFGPGTRLTVT.

The chain recombines TRBV6-5 with TRBJ1-1, with a tentative D call TRBD1 (6 bases). In germline, CDR1 is MNHEY, CDR2 SVGAGI. V lost 5 bases and J 5 bases, leaving 18 bases between the germline ends. The CDR3 is 15 residues long. The CDR3 protein is CASSTVPGVGTEAFF. CDR3 DNA sequence: TGTGCCAGCAGTACAGTCCCAGGGGTTGGGACTGAAGCTTTCTTT.